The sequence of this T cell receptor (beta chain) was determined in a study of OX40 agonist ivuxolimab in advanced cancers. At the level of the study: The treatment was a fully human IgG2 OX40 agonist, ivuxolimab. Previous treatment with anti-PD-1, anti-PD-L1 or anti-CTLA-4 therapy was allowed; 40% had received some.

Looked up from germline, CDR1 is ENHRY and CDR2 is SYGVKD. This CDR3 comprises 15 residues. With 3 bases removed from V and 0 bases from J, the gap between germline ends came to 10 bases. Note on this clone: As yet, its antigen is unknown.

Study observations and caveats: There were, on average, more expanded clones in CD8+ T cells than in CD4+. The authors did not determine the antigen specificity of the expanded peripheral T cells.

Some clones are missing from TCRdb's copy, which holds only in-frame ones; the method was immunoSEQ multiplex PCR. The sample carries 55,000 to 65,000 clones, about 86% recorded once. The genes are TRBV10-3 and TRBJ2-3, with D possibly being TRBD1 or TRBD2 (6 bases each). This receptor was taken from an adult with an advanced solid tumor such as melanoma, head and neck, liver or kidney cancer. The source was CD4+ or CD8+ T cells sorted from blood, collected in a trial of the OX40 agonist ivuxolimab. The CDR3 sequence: CAISDVGGSTDTQYF. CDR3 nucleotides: TGTGCCATCAGTGATGTGGGGGGCAGCACAGATACGCAGTATTTT.